The 13 T cell receptor beta chains reported below all come from one sample, sequenced in a study of blood T cell repertoires in COVID-19. The assay was immunoSEQ multiplex PCR, and TCRdb's table has in-frame clones only and misses some. This table holds some 99,000 clones, over 70% found once. The sequencing input was peripheral blood. These receptors were taken from a man aged 65 to 79 with acute or convalescent COVID-19.

This clone has just one count. This chain links TRBV27 with TRBJ1-2; D not certain. CDR1 is MNHEY, CDR2 SMNVEV, per germline (reference sequence). Between the trimmed V and J ends, which lost 3 bases and 3 bases, there was a span of 14 bases. The CDR3 covers 15 residues. CDR3 residues: CASSFRRDRDYGYTF. The CDR3 DNA is TGTGCCAGCAGTTTCCGGCGGGATCGGGACTATGGCTACACCTTC.

This clone was detected only a few times. The chain links TRBV28 to TRBJ1-6; 9 bases match TRBD1. The CDR3 loop spans 15 amino acids. Germline V gene data show CDR1 as MDHEN and CDR2 as SYDVKM. J was trimmed by 9 bases and V by 6 bases; bases with no gene match: 9. This chain's CDR3 is CASSLRTGAISPLHF. Here the CDR3 DNA reads TGTGCCAGCAGCCTTCGGACAGGGGCGATTTCACCCCTCCACTTT. The entire variable domain, with the rest obtained from reference TRBV28 and TRBJ1-6, is as follows: DVKVTQSSRYLVKRTGEKVFLECVQDMDHENMFWYRQDPGLGLRLIYFSYDVKMKEKGDIPEGYSVSREKKERFSLILESASTNQTSMYLCASSLRTGAISPLHFGNGTRLTVT.

The V gene is TRBV7-2, the J gene TRBJ2-7; weak D call: TRBD2 (5 bases). The CDR3 contains 14 residues. V shed 5 bases and J shed 2 bases, with 13 bases lying between them. The germline gives CDR1 SGHTA, CDR2 FQGNSA. In nucleotides, the CDR3 is TGTGCCAGCAGCCCCCGGGCGGGTACCTACGAGCAGTACTTC. Protein: CASSPRAGTYEQYF.

The chain joins TRBV30 to TRBJ2-7; TRBD2 agrees at 7 bases. The ends lost 0 bases at V and 0 bases at J; junction bases unmatched: 2. This CDR3 has 14 amino acids. The germline gives CDR1 GTSNPN, CDR2 SVGIG (reference sequence). CDR3 loop: CAWSVASGSYEQYF. The CDR3, as DNA: TGTGCCTGGAGTGTAGCTAGCGGCTCCTACGAGCAGTACTTC.

This chain's CDR3 is CASSPGGGSTDTQYF. For the CDR3, the DNA is TGTGCCAGCTCACCCGGGGGAGGAAGCACAGATACGCAGTATTTT. This chain links TRBV18 with TRBJ2-3; D is possibly TRBD2 (6 bases). This CDR3 contains 15 residues. Germline values: CDR1 KGHSH, CDR2 LQKENI. Trimming removed 3 bases from V and 0 bases from J, with 10 bases in between. Supplemented by reference TRBV18 and TRBJ2-3, the full variable domain reads NAGVMQNPRHLVRRRGQEARLRCSPMKGHSHVYWYRQLPEEGLKFMVYLQKENIIDESGMPKERFSAEFPKEGPSILRIQQVVRGDSAAYFCASSPGGGSTDTQYFGPGTRLTVL.

This sequence joins TRBV18 and TRBJ2-5, with 9 bases identical to TRBD1. The ends lost 1 base at V and 5 bases at J; junction bases unmatched: 5. Germline CDR1 reads KGHSH; CDR2 reads LQKENI. CDR3 length equals 15 residues. The CDR3 DNA is TGTGCCAGCTCACCACGGACAGGGGACGGGGAGACCCAGTACTTC. Protein: CASSPRTGDGETQYF.

This clone occurred a few times. The CDR3 sequence is CASSHSRAKATNEKLFF. DNA of the CDR3: TGTGCCAGCAGCCACTCCAGGGCCAAAGCAACTAATGAAAAACTGTTTTTT. This chain joins TRBV3-1 (or the pseudogene TRBV3-2) and TRBJ1-4; a weak D match, TRBD1 (5 bases). V dropped 3 bases and J dropped 0 bases, with 14 bases sitting between them. This CDR3 has 17 amino acids. Germline V gives CDR1 LGHDT, CDR2 YNNKEL (reference sequence).

The chain carries TRBV4-2 and TRBJ2-2; no clear D gene. In germline, CDR1 is LGHNA, CDR2 YNFKEQ. V lost 1 base and J 3 bases, leaving 6 bases between the germline ends. This CDR3 is 14 amino acids long. CDR3 loop: CASSQAADTGELFF. The CDR3 nucleotides are TGTGCCAGCAGCCAAGCGGCGGACACCGGGGAGCTGTTTTTT.

The chain links TRBV14 to TRBJ2-1; D might be TRBD2 (5 bases). Germline CDR1 is SGHDN and CDR2 is FVKESK. The CDR3 length is 14 residues. V lost 4 bases and J lost 3, with 10 bases in between. The CDR3 sequence is CASSPLAIYNEQFF. The CDR3 DNA is TGTGCCAGCAGCCCCCTAGCTATCTACAATGAGCAGTTCTTC.

The rearrangement links TRBV9 to TRBJ1-2; 7 bases map to TRBD1. With V trimmed by 2 bases and J by 8 bases, 9 bases remained unmatched. This CDR3 spans 14 amino acids. Germline CDR1 SGDLS, CDR2 YYNGEE. CDR3 amino acids: CASSVVTGSVGYTF. The DNA for the CDR3 is TGTGCCAGCAGCGTGGTGACAGGGAGTGTCGGCTACACCTTC.

This sequence joins TRBV9 and TRBJ1-1; a weak D match, TRBD1 (6 bases). Germline values: CDR1 SGDLS, CDR2 YYNGEE. Trimming took off 3 bases at V and 5 bases at J, with 17 bases between the two ends. This CDR3 spans 15 amino acids. CDR3: CASSETHQGSTEAFF. In DNA form, the CDR3 reads TGTGCCAGCAGCGAGACCCACCAGGGGAGTACTGAAGCTTTCTTT. The full variable domain, with the rest looked up from reference TRBV9 and TRBJ1-1, is DSGVTQTPKHLITATGQRVTLRCSPRSGDLSVYWYQQSLDQGLQFLIQYYNGEERAKGNILERFSAQQFPDLHSELNLSSLELGDSALYFCASSETHQGSTEAFFGQGTRLTVV.

The CDR3 DNA reads TGTGCCAGCTCACCGGGACTAGCTCCTACCGGGGAGCTGTTTTTT. It yields the protein CASSPGLAPTGELFF. This rearrangement joins TRBV18 to TRBJ2-2, with 9 nucleotides matching TRBD2. The CDR3 totals 15 residues. The V gene end was trimmed by 3 bases and the J gene end by 5 bases; junction bases not matched to a gene: 4. The germline V gene encodes CDR1 KGHSH and CDR2 LQKENI.

Of note for this clone: The germline gene is not matched at one end of the junction; a read error may be the cause. The rearrangement links TRBV3-1 (or the pseudogene TRBV3-2) to TRBJ2-7, with 7 bases that match TRBD2. The CDR3 spans 14 residues. The V gene's germline CDR1 is LGHDT and CDR2 YNNKEL (reference sequence). The CDR3 nucleotides are TGTGCCCGCAGCCAAGATGGGGGGGGGTACGAGCAGTACTTC. Its translation is CARSQDGGGYEQYF.